Listed below are T cell receptor beta chains from one sample, sequenced in a study of cytomegalovirus exposure and HLA in healthy donors. The protocol was immunoSEQ multiplex PCR, while the TCRdb copy is restricted to in-frame clones and leaves out a portion. The table includes 150,000 to 200,000 clones, around 75% detected once. Source material: PBMCs. The receptors here all came from a male donor in good health and CMV-seronegative. Each CDR3 is given without its conserved first and last residue. Each record gives: D gene, J gene, V gene, CDR3 protein. D genes are given only for firm matches.

>.|TRBJ1-1|TRBV27
ASSLSHRVTEAF
>.|TRBJ2-7|TRBV2
ASKPGSSYEQY
>.|TRBJ2-2|TRBV28
ASTETGELF
>.|TRBJ1-4|TRBV13
ASSLRRVFGEGEKLF
>.|TRBJ2-6|TRBV28
ASSYYSGANVLT
>TRBD2|TRBJ2-7|TRBV30
AWTLAGGSIPEQY
>.|TRBJ2-7|TRBV6-6
ASSNSGSYEQY
>.|TRBJ1-3|TRBV30
AWSRGTGNTIY
>.|TRBJ2-1|TRBV6-5
ASSGNYEQF
>TRBD2|TRBJ2-1|TRBV9
ASSATSGDWNEQF
>TRBD2|TRBJ2-1|TRBV4-2
ASSRSAAGGLNEQF
>.|TRBJ1-5|TRBV10-3
AISELGGAQTPQH
>.|TRBJ1-1|TRBV28
ASSSGWWRAF
>.|TRBJ1-1|TRBV7-9
ASSLILSRAF
>.|TRBJ2-7|TRBV28
ASKEINSYEQY
>.|TRBJ2-7|TRBV5-1
ASSLIRVGVEQY
>TRBD1|TRBJ2-5|TRBV6-1
ASSPGTGKTQY
>.|TRBJ2-3|TRBV6-5
ASSSQPRAQY
>.|TRBJ1-5|TRBV30
AWGLEMGNQPQH
>.|TRBJ1-5|TRBV30
AWSVDNLNQPQH
>.|TRBJ1-5|TRBV6-5
ASSYSGGSQPQH
>.|TRBJ2-7|TRBV25-1
ASSEGGRQY
>.|TRBJ2-7|TRBV6-5
AGSREQGYEQY
>.|TRBJ2-2|TRBV19
ASSIDSNTGELF
>.|TRBJ1-5|TRBV28
ASSLSFPTEFQPQH
>.|TRBJ1-1|TRBV2
ASSDRVNTEAF
>TRBD1|TRBJ1-2|TRBV5-1
ASSPDRAGYT
>TRBD2|TRBJ2-3|TRBV30
AWISGGGPGTQY
>.|TRBJ1-1|TRBV7-7
ASSSAVTGWNTEAF
>TRBD1|TRBJ1-2|TRBV7-2
ASSLGPQGDYGYT
>.|TRBJ1-2|TRBV7-3
ASSLGGDYGYT
>TRBD1|TRBJ2-1|TRBV28
ASSLGTGVGNEQF
>.|TRBJ1-5|TRBV11-2
ASSQGYMNNQPQH
>.|.|TRBV15
ATSRGEVYEQY
>TRBD1|TRBJ1-5|TRBV27
ASSLNGQGGQPQH
>.|TRBJ2-6|TRBV4-1
ASSQAHSPRRTGANVLT
>TRBD2|TRBJ2-1|TRBV5-8
ASSLGTSGIDNEQF
>TRBD2|TRBJ2-7|TRBV9
ASSVEAGGAYEQY
>.|TRBJ2-1|TRBV6-4
ASSRQGGEQF
>TRBD1|TRBJ2-5|TRBV19
ASSMTGGQGTQY
>.|TRBJ1-5|TRBV30
ASKEGSNQPQH
>TRBD1|TRBJ1-2|TRBV19
ASTRTGTDYGYT
>.|TRBJ1-5|TRBV7-9
ASTKSGQPQH
>TRBD2|TRBJ2-7|TRBV23-1
ASSRVKGWTSGGDEQY
>.|TRBJ1-5|TRBV7-3
ASSSVEYSNQPQH
>.|TRBJ1-5|TRBV7-3
ASSLSGDQPQH
>TRBD2|TRBJ2-1|TRBV30
AWTLAGAGEQF
>TRBD2|TRBJ2-1|TRBV11-3
ASSLGLAVYNEQF
>TRBD1|TRBJ1-2|TRBV7-2
ASSFSQGAHGYT
>.|TRBJ1-6|TRBV9
ASSVDSALGSPLH
>.|TRBJ1-1|TRBV2
ASSERLAFNTEAF
>TRBD1|TRBJ1-4|TRBV19
ASSSRQGPNEKLF
>TRBD1|TRBJ2-1|TRBV6-5
ASSYSIGTGGYEQF
>.|TRBJ2-1|TRBV30
AWRETGYNEQF
>TRBD1|TRBJ1-2|TRBV11-1
ASGGQGLYGYT
>TRBD2|TRBJ2-1|TRBV19
ASSMASGAYNEQF
>.|TRBJ2-1|TRBV29-1
SARPGYNEQF
>.|TRBJ1-5|TRBV30
AWSFHGGQPQH
>.|TRBJ1-2|TRBV5-1
ASSFTGHGYGYT